Following are 30 T cell receptor beta chains from one sample sequenced in a study of T cell responses to AZD1222 COVID-19 vaccine. The repertoire was sequenced with immunoSEQ multiplex PCR; TCRdb's copy has only in-frame clones and lacks some. The sample records approximately 180,000 clones, 85% to 90% being singletons. The input for sequencing was peripheral blood, taken 28 days after the second AZD1222 dose. These TCRs come from an adult who received the AZD1222 COVID-19 vaccine.

This chain joins TRBV6-5 and TRBJ1-6, with D perhaps TRBD1 (5 bases). Trimming removed 6 bases from V and 14 bases from J, with 17 bases in between. Per the germline V gene, CDR1 is MNHEY and CDR2 is SVGAGI. CDR3 size: 13 residues. The CDR3 DNA is TGTGCCAGCAGCGAGGGGACGGCCTGGGCCCTCCACTTT. Protein sequence: CASSEGTAWALHF.

The rearrangement joins TRBV30 to TRBJ2-2; D not certain. CDR1 is GTSNPN, CDR2 SVGIG, per germline (reference sequence). The CDR3 spans 14 residues. Trimming removed 5 bases from V and 2 bases from J, with 12 bases in between. The CDR3 nucleotides read TGTGCCTGGGTATCAGGTCAAAACACCGGGGAGCTGTTTTTT. This gives the protein CAWVSGQNTGELFF.

This chain uses TRBV11-2 with TRBJ2-1, with D possibly matching TRBD1 (5 bases). The V end lost 5 bases, the J end lost 2 bases, and 13 bases lay between the germline ends. The CDR3 covers 15 residues. CDR1 and CDR2 from the germline V gene are SGHAT and FQNNGV. CDR3 nucleotide sequence: TGTGCCAGCAGCCCTATCCAGGGCGCCTACAATGAGCAGTTCTTC. Translating gives CASSPIQGAYNEQFF. Using reference TRBV11-2 and TRBJ2-1 for the parts outside the CDR3, the full variable domain is EAGVAQSPRYKIIEKRQSVAFWCNPISGHATLYWYQQILGQGPKLLIQFQNNGVVDDSQLPKDRFSAERLKGVDSTLKIQPAKLEDSAVYLCASSPIQGAYNEQFFGPGTRLTVL.

The chain couples TRBV27 to TRBJ1-2, with 7 bases lining up with TRBD1. Germline loops: CDR1 MNHEY, CDR2 SMNVEV (reference sequence). The length of the CDR3 is 12 residues. The trim removed 5 bases at V and 7 bases at J, leaving 4 bases unmatched. CDR3 sequence reads: CASSPRTGGYTF. Written as DNA, the CDR3 is TGTGCCAGCAGTCCACGGACAGGTGGCTACACCTTC.

With regard to this clone: A junction boundary mismatches the germline segment, possibly from a read error. In DNA, the CDR3 is TGTGCTAGCAGCATCTTGGAGGGTGGGGAGCTGTTTTTT. It codes for CASSILEGGELFF. The chain links TRBV7-7 to TRBJ2-2, with D maybe TRBD2 (6 bases). Looked up from germline, CDR1 is SSHAT and CDR2 is FNYEAQ (reference sequence). CDR3 length equals 13 residues.

The rearrangement links TRBV13 to TRBJ2-7; D is unresolved. The V end lost 0 bases, the J end lost 1 base, and 10 bases lay between the germline ends. Germline loops: CDR1 PRHDT, CDR2 FYEKMQ (reference sequence). This CDR3 is built from 15 residues. The CDR3 bases are TGTGCCAGCAGCTTAGGGGCACTTGTATCCTACGAGCAGTACTTC. Encoded protein: CASSLGALVSYEQYF.

The rearrangement uses TRBV11-2 and TRBJ2-3, with 9 bases that match TRBD1. Looked up from germline, CDR1 is SGHAT and CDR2 is FQNNGV. V was clipped by 5 bases and J by 4 bases; unmatched bases: 13. The CDR3 sequence is 17 residues long. In DNA form, the CDR3 reads TGTGCCAGCAGCCCAACGGGACAGGGATCGTTTTCAGATACGCAGTATTTT. It yields the protein CASSPTGQGSFSDTQYF. Full variable domain (remainder filled in from reference TRBV11-2 and TRBJ2-3): EAGVAQSPRYKIIEKRQSVAFWCNPISGHATLYWYQQILGQGPKLLIQFQNNGVVDDSQLPKDRFSAERLKGVDSTLKIQPAKLEDSAVYLCASSPTGQGSFSDTQYFGPGTRLTVL.

V gene TRBV6-2 or TRBV6-3 combines with J gene TRBJ2-4; 9 nucleotides line up with TRBD1. The CDR3 length is 17 residues. The V gene end was trimmed by 0 bases and the J gene end by 9 bases; junction bases not matched to a gene: 12. The germline V gene encodes CDR1 MNHEY and CDR2 SVGEGT. The CDR3 protein is CASSYSKGQGITGIQYF. CDR3 DNA sequence: TGTGCCAGCAGTTACTCGAAAGGACAGGGGATCACGGGCATTCAGTACTTC.

This rearrangement joins TRBV10-3 to TRBJ2-2; 7 nucleotides align to TRBD2. Germline CDR1 is ENHRY and CDR2 is SYGVKD. The CDR3 loop spans 14 amino acids. The junction had 11 bases not matched to a gene; V was cut back by 11 bases and J by 5 bases. Here the CDR3 DNA reads TGTGCCGCGGGCCGCGGGGGTTCGACCGGGGAGCTGTTTTTT. This sequence encodes CAAGRGGSTGELFF.

V is TRBV7-2 and J is TRBJ2-3; 13 nucleotides line up with TRBD2. The germline CDR1 and CDR2 sequences are SGHTA and FQGNSA. The junction had 4 bases not matched to a gene; V was cut back by 2 bases and J by 2 bases. The CDR3 covers 17 residues. CDR3 coding DNA: TGTGCCAGCAGCTTACCGACTAGCGGGAGGACCACAGATACGCAGTATTTT. Translated: CASSLPTSGRTTDTQYF.

This clone has only one observation. The rearrangement uses TRBV29-1 and TRBJ1-2; 8 nucleotides agree with TRBD1. From germline, CDR1 is SQVTM and CDR2 ANQGSEA. This CDR3 has 12 amino acids. Trimming at V came to 6 bases and at J to 7 bases, leaving 7 bases not matched to a gene. CDR3 sequence reads: CSVDRTGSGYTF. The CDR3 nucleotides are TGCAGCGTGGACAGGACAGGGAGTGGCTACACCTTC. Looking up the rest from reference TRBV29-1 and TRBJ1-2 gives the full variable domain: SAVISQKPSRDICQRGTSLTIQCQVDSQVTMMFWYRQQPGQSLTLIATANQGSEATYESGFVIDKFPISRPNLTFSTLTVSNMSPEDSSIYLCSVDRTGSGYTFGSGTRLTVV.

This chain uses TRBV28 with TRBJ2-7, with no clear D. CDR3 length equals 14 residues. CDR1 and CDR2 (germline): MDHEN, SYDVKM. V dropped 2 bases and J dropped 2 bases, with 10 bases sitting between them. The CDR3 protein is CASSLDGWAYEQYF. For the CDR3, the DNA is TGTGCCAGCAGTTTAGACGGCTGGGCCTACGAGCAGTACTTC.

The CDR3, as DNA: TGTGCCAGCAGCCCTTACCTAGGACAGCTAACCAAGAACACCGGGGAGCTGTTTTTT. Translating it yields CASSPYLGQLTKNTGELFF. V and J are TRBV4-2 and TRBJ2-2; possibly TRBD1 for D (6 bases). Deletions cut 4 bases from V and 1 base from J, with 22 bases between. The CDR3 spans 19 residues. Germline V gene sequence: CDR1 LGHNA, CDR2 YNFKEQ.

The chain is built from TRBV2 and TRBJ1-1, with D unresolved. V lost 3 bases and J lost 1, with 9 bases in between. Germline lookup yields CDR1 SNHLY and CDR2 FYNNEI. CDR3 length: 14 residues. DNA for the CDR3: TGTGCCAGCAGTGAGTGGGCCACGAACACTGAAGCTTTCTTT. Residues: CASSEWATNTEAFF.

The V gene is TRBV30, the J gene TRBJ2-7; D possibly corresponds to TRBD2 (6 bases). The V and J ends lost 0 bases and 0 bases respectively, with 15 bases between them. The CDR3 extends over 16 amino acids. Germline CDR1 and CDR2: GTSNPN and SVGIG (reference sequence). CDR3: CAWSVRDFLSSYEQYF. In DNA form, the CDR3 reads TGTGCCTGGAGTGTGCGGGATTTTTTGAGCTCCTACGAGCAGTACTTC.

The chain carries TRBV7-6 and TRBJ2-7; 11 bases fit TRBD1. The CDR3 totals 16 residues. Germline CDR1 is SGHVS and CDR2 is FNYEAQ. The V and J ends lost 5 bases and 2 bases, in that order; junction bases with no gene match: 8. CDR3 sequence reads: CASSPQSGQGAYEQYF. CDR3 bases: TGTGCCAGCAGCCCACAGTCGGGACAGGGGGCCTACGAGCAGTACTTC.

The chain employs TRBV11-3 and TRBJ2-1; 14 nucleotides line up with TRBD2. After removal of 0 bases from V and 9 bases from J, the junction contained 4 bases not matched to a gene. Germline lookup yields CDR1 SGHNT and CDR2 YENEEA. CDR3 length: 16 amino acids. DNA of the CDR3: TGTGCCAGCAGCTTAGAAGGGACTAGCGGGAGAGGTGAGCAGTTCTTC. Its translation is CASSLEGTSGRGEQFF. Full variable domain (missing parts from reference TRBV11-3 and TRBJ2-1): EAGVVQSPRYKIIEKKQPVAFWCNPISGHNTLYWYLQNLGQGPELLIRYENEEAVDDSQLPKDRFSAERLKGVDSTLKIQPAELGDSAVYLCASSLEGTSGRGEQFFGPGTRLTVL.

V gene TRBV7-9 combines with J gene TRBJ2-7; D tentatively reads TRBD1 or TRBD2 (6 bases each). The CDR3 contains 12 residues. Deletions cut 5 bases from V and 7 bases from J, with 12 bases between. Germline V gives CDR1 SEHNR, CDR2 FQNEAQ (reference sequence). CDR3 nucleotide sequence: TGTGCCAGCAGCCGGGGGCTATGGGAGCAGTACTTC. Translated, it gives CASSRGLWEQYF.

This clone was detected once. The rearrangement uses TRBV7-9 and TRBJ1-5; no clear D gene. Trimming shortened V by 1 base and J by 3 bases, and 7 bases separated the two germline ends. This CDR3 is built from 14 residues. CDR1 is SEHNR and CDR2 is FQNEAQ in the germline V gene (reference sequence). This CDR3 reads CASSLGQPNQPQHF. CDR3 coding DNA: TGTGCCAGCAGCTTAGGTCAGCCCAATCAGCCCCAGCATTTT.

In nucleotides, the CDR3 is TGTGCCAGTAGTATTAAGGGTCAGGGGTCCGTGAACACTGAAGCTTTCTTT. This translates into CASSIKGQGSVNTEAFF. The V call is TRBV19, the J call TRBJ1-1, with a weak D call TRBD1 (6 bases). V dropped 3 bases and J dropped 0 bases, with 17 bases sitting between them. Germline values: CDR1 LNHDA, CDR2 SQIVND (reference sequence). The CDR3 totals 17 residues.

This clone was found once. J is TRBJ1-5 and V is TRBV30; D not resolved. This CDR3 spans 15 amino acids. Germline V CDR1 and CDR2: GTSNPN, SVGIG (reference sequence). Trimming removed 0 bases at V and 0 bases at J, with 9 bases between. Here the CDR3 reads CAWSVNSHSNQPQHF. The CDR3 region has the DNA TGTGCCTGGAGTGTAAACAGTCATAGCAATCAGCCCCAGCATTTT.

This chain uses TRBV6-5 with TRBJ1-2; no definite D call. V lost 6 bases to trimming and J lost 8 bases, with 10 bases between them. CDR1 MNHEY and CDR2 SVGAGI come from the germline V gene. The CDR3 extends over 11 amino acids. CDR3 sequence: CASRIGEGYTF. For the CDR3, the DNA is TGTGCCAGCAGGATCGGAGAGGGCTACACCTTC.

The V gene is TRBV18, the J gene TRBJ2-7; D might be TRBD1 (6 bases). In germline, CDR1 is KGHSH, CDR2 LQKENI. The CDR3 is 14 amino acids. Trimming removed 0 bases at V and 3 bases at J, with 9 bases between. CDR3 in amino acids: CASSPPGGFYEQYF. In nucleotides, the CDR3 is TGTGCCAGCTCACCACCAGGGGGATTCTACGAGCAGTACTTC.

The J gene is TRBJ1-1, the V gene TRBV5-1, with 7 positions matching TRBD1. This CDR3 contains 13 residues. Germline V CDR1 and CDR2: SGHRS, YFSETQ. With V trimmed by 4 bases and J by 5 bases, 5 bases remained unmatched. Written as DNA, the CDR3 is TGCGCCAGCAGCGAGTCAGGGGGAACTGAAGCTTTCTTT. Amino acids: CASSESGGTEAFF.

This rearrangement joins TRBV5-1 to TRBJ2-2; TRBD2 matches at 8 bases. The CDR3 length is 15 residues. Losses at the gene ends were 2 bases for V and 3 bases for J; bases not matched to a gene: 3. Germline CDR1 reads SGHRS; CDR2 reads YFSETQ. The CDR3 region is CASSFSGGYTGELFF. The CDR3 nucleotides are TGCGCCAGCAGCTTCTCGGGGGGGTACACCGGGGAGCTGTTTTTT.

The chain combines TRBV5-6 with TRBJ2-7, with TRBD2 identical over 11 bases. The CDR3 runs 16 residues. V was clipped by 5 bases and J by 4 bases; unmatched bases: 11. CDR1 and CDR2 from the germline V gene are SGHDT and YYEEEE. This CDR3 is CASSLAVSSGGYEQYF. The DNA for the CDR3 is TGTGCCAGCAGTCTTGCGGTGTCTAGCGGGGGGTACGAGCAGTACTTC.

The V and J genes are TRBV5-6 and TRBJ2-3, with D maybe TRBD2 (6 bases). From germline, CDR1 is SGHDT and CDR2 YYEEEE. The CDR3 covers 15 residues. Trimming took 1 base from V and 0 from J, leaving 9 bases between them. The CDR3 sequence is CASSLRAGSTDTQYF. CDR3 coding DNA: TGTGCCAGCAGCTTGAGAGCGGGTAGCACAGATACGCAGTATTTT.

In DNA form, the CDR3 reads TGTGCCAGCAGTCCCTCCAGGGTTGGTGACAATGAGCAGTTCTTC. Amino acid sequence: CASSPSRVGDNEQFF. This chain uses TRBV7-9 with TRBJ2-1; weak D call: TRBD1 (5 bases). CDR1 and CDR2 (germline): SEHNR, FQNEAQ (reference sequence). There are 15 residues in the CDR3. V was shortened by 6 bases and J by 5 bases, with 17 bases between the two germline ends.

This clone was observed a few times. CDR3 region: CAWSRGNTGELFF. DNA for the CDR3: TGTGCCTGGAGTCGGGGAAACACCGGGGAGCTGTTTTTT. The chain links TRBV30 to TRBJ2-2, with D possibly TRBD2 on 5 matching bases. Trimming stripped 2 bases from V and 2 bases from J, with 6 bases between. The CDR3 is 13 amino acids. Per the germline V gene, CDR1 is GTSNPN and CDR2 is SVGIG (reference sequence).

This rearrangement joins TRBV27 to TRBJ2-1, with TRBD1 matching 7 bases. J was trimmed by 2 bases and V by 6 bases; bases with no gene match: 7. This CDR3 spans 15 amino acids. In germline, CDR1 is MNHEY, CDR2 SMNVEV (reference sequence). DNA for the CDR3: TGTGCCAGCAGGCTCCAGGGGGATCCCTACAATGAGCAGTTCTTC. This gives the protein CASRLQGDPYNEQFF.